This note documents a single TCR gamma chain sequence. The CDR3 consists of 19 residues. V trimming: 1 base; J trimming: 2 bases; junction bases outside the gene matches: 8. Germline CDR1 and CDR2: GITISATS and ISYDGTV (reference sequence). This specimen comes from a study of gamma-delta chains in newborns, infants, children. TCRdb used CATT to re-call clones from the reads. The sample has some 4,000 gamma-chain clones; roughly 60% are singletons. The sequence came from a child who was a newborn, infant or young child, either healthy, febrile or measles-vaccinated (not recorded which). The V and J genes are TRGV9 and TRGJP. As TCRdb names no J gene, one was assigned here on the basis of a DNA match to germline. What was sequenced was blood. Here the CDR3 reads CALWEVANRQELGKKIKVF. The CDR3 DNA is TGTGCCTTGTGGGAGGTCGCCAACCGGCAAGAGTTGGGCAAAAAAATCAAGGTATTT.